These 3 T cell receptor beta chains came from one sample sequenced in a study of cytomegalovirus exposure and HLA in healthy donors (dated by TCRdb to between 2016 and 2019). The method was the immunoSEQ multiplex PCR assay. For the multiplex PCR, a mixture combining 60 forward primers for TCR Vbeta segments and 13 reverse primers for TCR Jbeta segments was used. Held by TCRdb, this immuneACCESS table contains in-frame sequences only and omits some clones. Under half of the omission traces to an unresolved V gene where checked; the cause of the rest is unknown. The sample yields about 170,000 clones; approximately 80% were counted once. The top ten clones comprise about 2.4% of the sample. The sequenced sample was PBMCs. These receptor sequences come from a male donor in good health and CMV-seronegative.

The chain employs TRBV2 and TRBJ1-5; 7 bases are shared with TRBD1. In germline, CDR1 is SNHLY, CDR2 FYNNEI. There are 14 residues in the CDR3. Trimming removed 4 bases from V and 6 bases from J; junction bases left unmatched: 6. The CDR3 loop reads CASSALKGAQPQHF. The CDR3 DNA reads as TGTGCCAGCAGTGCCCTAAAGGGGGCTCAGCCCCAGCATTTT.

The chain couples TRBV18 to TRBJ2-3, with D possibly matching TRBD2 (6 bases). The germline V and J ends were trimmed by 4 bases and 0 bases, with 14 bases remaining between them. The germline V gene has CDR1 KGHSH and CDR2 LQKENI. This CDR3 is built from 16 residues. The CDR3 region has the DNA TGTGCCAGCTCACTACGGACGGGAGTAAGCACAGATACGCAGTATTTT. Its translation is CASSLRTGVSTDTQYF.

This chain connects TRBV29-1 to TRBJ1-2; no definite D call. With 2 bases removed from V and 4 bases from J, the gap between germline ends came to 11 bases. The CDR3 covers 13 residues. Looked up from germline, CDR1 is SQVTM and CDR2 is ANQGSEA. CDR3 region: CSVEYRESYGYTF. DNA of the CDR3: TGCAGCGTTGAATATAGGGAGTCCTATGGCTACACCTTC. The complete variable domain, with remaining parts taken from reference TRBV29-1 and TRBJ1-2, reads SAVISQKPSRDICQRGTSLTIQCQVDSQVTMMFWYRQQPGQSLTLIATANQGSEATYESGFVIDKFPISRPNLTFSTLTVSNMSPEDSSIYLCSVEYRESYGYTFGSGTRLTVV.